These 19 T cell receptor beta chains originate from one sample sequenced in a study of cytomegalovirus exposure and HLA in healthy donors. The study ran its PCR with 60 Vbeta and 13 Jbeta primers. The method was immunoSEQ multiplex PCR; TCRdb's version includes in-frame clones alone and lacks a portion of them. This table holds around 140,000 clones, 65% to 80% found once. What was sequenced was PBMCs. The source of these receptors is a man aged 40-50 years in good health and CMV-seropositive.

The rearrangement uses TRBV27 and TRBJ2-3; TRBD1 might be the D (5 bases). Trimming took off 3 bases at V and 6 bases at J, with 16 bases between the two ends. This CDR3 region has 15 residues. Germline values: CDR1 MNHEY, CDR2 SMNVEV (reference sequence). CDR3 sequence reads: CASSFQGRSADTQYF. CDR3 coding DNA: TGTGCCAGCAGTTTCCAGGGAAGGAGCGCGGATACGCAGTATTTT.

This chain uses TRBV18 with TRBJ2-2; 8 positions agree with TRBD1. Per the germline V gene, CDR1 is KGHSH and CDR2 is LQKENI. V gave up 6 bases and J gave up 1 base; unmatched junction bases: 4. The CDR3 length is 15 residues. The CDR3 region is CASSKTGVNTGELFF. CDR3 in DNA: TGTGCCAGCTCTAAGACAGGGGTGAACACCGGGGAGCTGTTTTTT.

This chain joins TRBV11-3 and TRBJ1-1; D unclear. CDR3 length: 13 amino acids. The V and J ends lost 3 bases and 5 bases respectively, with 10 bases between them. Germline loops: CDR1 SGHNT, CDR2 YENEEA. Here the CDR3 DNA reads TGTGCCAGCAGCTTCACCAGAACAACTGAAGCTTTCTTT. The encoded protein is CASSFTRTTEAFF.

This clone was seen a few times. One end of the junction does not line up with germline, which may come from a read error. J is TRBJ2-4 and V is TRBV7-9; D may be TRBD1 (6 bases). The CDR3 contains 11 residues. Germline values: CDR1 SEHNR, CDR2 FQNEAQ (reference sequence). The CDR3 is CSSEGQNIQYF. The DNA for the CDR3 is TGTTCCAGCGAAGGACAGAACATTCAGTACTTC.

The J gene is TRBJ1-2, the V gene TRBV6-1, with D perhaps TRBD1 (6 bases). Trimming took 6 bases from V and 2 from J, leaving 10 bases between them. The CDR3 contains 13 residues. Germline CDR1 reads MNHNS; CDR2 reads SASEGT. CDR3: CASSRDTNYGYTF. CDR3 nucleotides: TGTGCCAGCAGCCGGGACACGAACTATGGCTACACCTTC.

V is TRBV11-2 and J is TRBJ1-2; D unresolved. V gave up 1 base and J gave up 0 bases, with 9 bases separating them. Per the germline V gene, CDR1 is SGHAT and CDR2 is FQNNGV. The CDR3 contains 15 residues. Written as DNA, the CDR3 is TGTGCCAGCAGCTTAGCCATTAGTACTAACTATGGCTACACCTTC. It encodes CASSLAISTNYGYTF.

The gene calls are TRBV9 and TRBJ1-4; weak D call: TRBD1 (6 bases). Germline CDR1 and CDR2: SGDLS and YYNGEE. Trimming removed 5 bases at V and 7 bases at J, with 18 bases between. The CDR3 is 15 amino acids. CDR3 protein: CASSQAGGAGEKLFF. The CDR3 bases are TGTGCCAGCAGTCAAGCGGGGGGGGCTGGTGAAAAACTGTTTTTT.

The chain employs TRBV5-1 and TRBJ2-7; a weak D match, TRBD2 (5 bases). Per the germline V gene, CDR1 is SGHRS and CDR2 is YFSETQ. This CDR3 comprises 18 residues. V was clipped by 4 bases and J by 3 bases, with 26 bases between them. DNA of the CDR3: TGCGCCAGCAGCGCCGGGGATGCCTTCGGTTCGCACTACTACGAGCAGTACTTC. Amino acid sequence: CASSAGDAFGSHYYEQYF. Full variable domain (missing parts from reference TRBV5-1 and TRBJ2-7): KAGVTQTPRYLIKTRGQQVTLSCSPISGHRSVSWYQQTPGQGLQFLFEYFSETQRNKGNFPGRFSGRQFSNSRSEMNVSTLELGDSALYLCASSAGDAFGSHYYEQYFGPGTRLTVT.

In nucleotides, the CDR3 is TGCAGCGTTGAGGACCCTAGCGGGAGGGAGACCCAGTACTTC. It yields the protein CSVEDPSGRETQYF. V gene TRBV29-1 combines with J gene TRBJ2-5; 11 nucleotides agree with TRBD2. The CDR3 runs to 14 residues. V trimming: 3 bases; J trimming: 5 bases; junction bases outside the gene matches: 5. Germline V CDR1 and CDR2: SQVTM, ANQGSEA. The full variable domain, rest sourced from reference TRBV29-1 and TRBJ2-5, is SAVISQKPSRDICQRGTSLTIQCQVDSQVTMMFWYRQQPGQSLTLIATANQGSEATYESGFVIDKFPISRPNLTFSTLTVSNMSPEDSSIYLCSVEDPSGRETQYFGPGTRLLVL.

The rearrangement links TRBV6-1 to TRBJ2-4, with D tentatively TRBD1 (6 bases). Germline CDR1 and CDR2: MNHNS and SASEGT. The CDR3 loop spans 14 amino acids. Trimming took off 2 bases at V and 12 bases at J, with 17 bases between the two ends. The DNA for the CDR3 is TGTGCCAGCAGTGAATCTACAGGGAAAAGTGCTCAGTACTTC. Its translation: CASSESTGKSAQYF.

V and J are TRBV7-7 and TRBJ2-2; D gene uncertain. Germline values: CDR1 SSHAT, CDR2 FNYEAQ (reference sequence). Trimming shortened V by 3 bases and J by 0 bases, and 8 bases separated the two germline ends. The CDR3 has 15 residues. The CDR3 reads CASSLSGANTGELFF. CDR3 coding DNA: TGTGCCAGCAGCTTGAGTGGAGCGAACACCGGGGAGCTGTTTTTT.

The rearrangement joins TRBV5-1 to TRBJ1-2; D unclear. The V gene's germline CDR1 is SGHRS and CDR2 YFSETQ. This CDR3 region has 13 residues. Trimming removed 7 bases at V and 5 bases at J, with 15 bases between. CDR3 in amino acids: CASAPESLYGYTF. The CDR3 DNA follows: TGCGCCAGCGCCCCTGAGAGTTTATATGGCTACACCTTC.

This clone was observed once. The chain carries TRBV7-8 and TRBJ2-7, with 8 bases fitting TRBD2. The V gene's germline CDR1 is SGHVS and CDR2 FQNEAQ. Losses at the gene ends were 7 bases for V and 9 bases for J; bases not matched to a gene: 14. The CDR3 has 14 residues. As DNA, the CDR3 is TGTGCCAGCACCCTCCTCGGGGGGGCGGCACGGCAGTACTTC. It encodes CASTLLGGAARQYF.

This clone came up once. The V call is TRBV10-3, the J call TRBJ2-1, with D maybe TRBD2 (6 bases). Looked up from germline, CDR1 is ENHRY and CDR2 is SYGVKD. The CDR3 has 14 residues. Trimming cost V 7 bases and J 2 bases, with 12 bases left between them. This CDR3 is CAIKGGITYNEQFF. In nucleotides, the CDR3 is TGTGCCATCAAAGGCGGGATAACCTACAATGAGCAGTTCTTC.

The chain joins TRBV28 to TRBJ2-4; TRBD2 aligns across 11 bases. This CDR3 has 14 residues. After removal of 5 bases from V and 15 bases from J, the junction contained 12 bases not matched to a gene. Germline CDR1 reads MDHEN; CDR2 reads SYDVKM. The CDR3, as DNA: TGTGCCAGCAGTCCCCCAGGTAGCGGGAGGGGAGGGTACTTC. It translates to CASSPPGSGRGGYF. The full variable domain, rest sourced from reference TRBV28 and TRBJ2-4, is DVKVTQSSRYLVKRTGEKVFLECVQDMDHENMFWYRQDPGLGLRLIYFSYDVKMKEKGDIPEGYSVSREKKERFSLILESASTNQTSMYLCASSPPGSGRGGYFGAGTRLSVL.

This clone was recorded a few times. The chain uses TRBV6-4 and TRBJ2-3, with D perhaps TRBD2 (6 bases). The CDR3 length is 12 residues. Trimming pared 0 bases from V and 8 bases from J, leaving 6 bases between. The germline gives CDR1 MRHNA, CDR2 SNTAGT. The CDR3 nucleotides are TGTGCCAGCAGTGACTCGGGAGGTACGCAGTATTTT. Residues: CASSDSGGTQYF.

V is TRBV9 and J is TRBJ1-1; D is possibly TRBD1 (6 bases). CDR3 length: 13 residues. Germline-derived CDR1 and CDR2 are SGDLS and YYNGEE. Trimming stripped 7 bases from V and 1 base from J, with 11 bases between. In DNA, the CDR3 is TGTGCCAGCGGTGAACAGGGGAACACTGAAGCTTTCTTT. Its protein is CASGEQGNTEAFF.

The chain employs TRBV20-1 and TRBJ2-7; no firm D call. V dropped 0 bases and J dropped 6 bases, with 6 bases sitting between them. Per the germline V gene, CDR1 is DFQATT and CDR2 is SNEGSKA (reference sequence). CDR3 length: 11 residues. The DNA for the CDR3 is TGCAGTGCTAGAGATCCGGGCGAGCAGTACTTC. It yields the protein CSARDPGEQYF.

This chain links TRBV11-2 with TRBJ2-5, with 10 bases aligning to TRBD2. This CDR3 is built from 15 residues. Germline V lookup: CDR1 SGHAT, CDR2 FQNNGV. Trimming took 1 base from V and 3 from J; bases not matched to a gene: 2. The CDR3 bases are TGTGCCAGCAGCTTAGCGCTAGCGGGAGAAGAGACCCAGTACTTC. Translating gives CASSLALAGEETQYF.